This TCR beta chain was found in a study of graft-versus-host responses after intestinal transplantation. The protocol was immunoSEQ multiplex PCR, while the TCRdb copy is restricted to in-frame clones and leaves out a portion. The sample comprises some 48,000 clones, about 81% of which are singletons, and 0.46% rests with the top ten. Study-wide points: Early post-transplant declines in HvG were associated with peak levels of circulating GvH clones.

With respect to this clone: Its antigen is unidentified.

V lost 7 bases to trimming and J lost 5 bases, with 11 bases between them. The CDR3 spans 11 residues. The germline gives CDR1 DFQATT, CDR2 SNEGSKA (reference sequence). Sequences were derived from unstimulated CD4+ T cells sorted from spleen or lymph node cells, sampled before transplant. The chain is built from TRBV20-1 and TRBJ2-5; D gene unclear. The receptor comes from a human donor who was the organ donor for an intestinal transplant. Here the CDR3 reads CSDLVGETQYF. The CDR3 DNA reads as TGCAGTGACCTAGTCGGGGAGACCCAGTACTTC.